Included here is one TCR beta chain sequence, with context. The data stem from a study of blood T cell repertoires in COVID-19. In the study overall: Collection of acute and convalescent COVID-19 samples took place in the United States, Italy and Spain.

The data were produced by immunoSEQ multiplex PCR, yet TCRdb's version contains in-frame clones alone and is incomplete. The repertoire has 130,000 or so clones, 82% of them found once; the top ten carry roughly 4.3%. The clonotype was recovered from a woman in her 70s with acute or convalescent COVID-19. The sample consisted of peripheral blood.

This CDR3 reads CASSDVPSGYGYTF. Here the CDR3 DNA reads TGTGCCAGCAGTGATGTCCCGAGCGGCTATGGCTACACCTTC. This chain joins TRBV2 and TRBJ1-2; D not certain. V gave up 3 bases and J gave up 4 bases, with 12 bases separating them. Germline CDR1 and CDR2: SNHLY and FYNNEI. This CDR3 has 14 amino acids.